This T cell receptor beta chain was profiled in a study of PD-L1 blockade in urothelial cancer. Study summary: Male patients with bladder-origin urothelial cancer numbered about 90% of the roughly 29. Previous chemotherapy exposure amounted to 0 to 3 regimens for patients. Blood drawn 3 weeks (second dose) and 6 weeks after treatment start was analyzed.

Time point: pretreatment peripheral blood. Patients each gave 1 to 8 samples, pretreatment and on-treatment. Profiling relied on immunoSEQ multiplex PCR, and the TCRdb table lists in-frame clones only, not all of them. The sample includes 54,000 or so clones, around 84% of them seen just once. The receptor's source is a man aged 50 to 60 with urothelial cancer. The specimen comprised PBMCs, sampled around atezolizumab (anti-PD-L1) treatment.

CDR3 DNA sequence: TGTGCCTGGATCCCCTTGGGGGCAGGGGGCACTGAAGCTTTCTTT. Amino acids: CAWIPLGAGGTEAFF. The V call is TRBV30, the J call TRBJ1-1, with 7 bases lining up with TRBD1. Germline V CDR1 and CDR2: GTSNPN, SVGIG (reference sequence). CDR3 size: 15 residues. With 4 bases clipped from V and 4 bases from J, the junction kept 12 bases outside the gene matches.